A single sample is the source of the 17 T cell receptor beta chains below, sequenced in a study of cytomegalovirus exposure and HLA in healthy donors. Assay used: immunoSEQ multiplex PCR; TCRdb lists only in-frame clones, some missing. The sample holds approximately 150,000 clones, 91% seen once. The specimen sequenced was PBMCs. These receptors all stem from a woman aged 18-29 years in good health and CMV-seropositive.

The chain links TRBV5-4 to TRBJ2-2; D might be TRBD1 (5 bases). CDR3 size: 14 residues. The germline gives CDR1 SGHNT, CDR2 YYREEE (reference sequence). Trimming took off 4 bases at V and 6 bases at J, with 13 bases between the two ends. In nucleotides, the CDR3 is TGTGCCAGCAGCACAGGTTTGGTCCCCGGGGAGCTGTTTTTT. Residues: CASSTGLVPGELFF.

This clone was observed once. The rearrangement links TRBV28 to TRBJ2-2; D possibly corresponds to TRBD2 (6 bases). There are 15 residues in the CDR3. V was cut by 7 bases and J by 0 bases, with 12 bases left in between. Germline lookup yields CDR1 MDHEN and CDR2 SYDVKM. The chain's CDR3 is CASITGTSNTGELFF. CDR3 nucleotides: TGTGCCAGCATCACCGGGACTTCGAACACCGGGGAGCTGTTTTTT.

V and J are TRBV5-1 and TRBJ2-5; the D is unclear. Germline CDR1 reads SGHRS; CDR2 reads YFSETQ. The CDR3 extends over 14 amino acids. Trimming left V 0 bases short and J 2 bases short, with 8 bases between. CDR3 in amino acids: CASSLETSQETQYF. The DNA for the CDR3 is TGCGCCAGCAGCTTGGAGACAAGTCAAGAGACCCAGTACTTC.

This clone appeared a single time. The chain couples TRBV28 to TRBJ1-2, with a weak D call TRBD1 (6 bases). V lost 1 base to trimming and J lost 2 bases, with 11 bases between them. The germline CDR1 and CDR2 sequences are MDHEN and SYDVKM. The CDR3 loop spans 15 amino acids. CDR3: CASSLSAGANYGYTF. The CDR3 DNA is TGTGCCAGCAGTTTATCCGCGGGGGCAAACTATGGCTACACCTTC.

V usage is TRBV5-4 and J usage is TRBJ2-3, with TRBD1 as a possible D gene (5 bases). The V end lost 7 bases, the J end lost 1 base, and 10 bases lay between the germline ends. CDR3 length equals 13 residues. Germline V gene lookup returns CDR1 SGHNT and CDR2 YYREEE (reference sequence). In DNA form, the CDR3 reads TGTGCCAGCCCTGACAGTCGCACAGATACGCAGTATTTT. It yields the protein CASPDSRTDTQYF.

The genes are TRBV19 and TRBJ1-2, with 8 bases fitting TRBD1. Unmatched junction bases numbered 5, after V lost 3 bases and J lost 8 bases. This CDR3 comprises 13 residues. Germline V gene sequence: CDR1 LNHDA, CDR2 SQIVND (reference sequence). The CDR3 bases are TGTGCCAGTAGTATTCTCGGGACAGGCGGCTACACCTTC. Encoded protein: CASSILGTGGYTF. The variable domain in full, completed from reference TRBV19 and TRBJ1-2, reads DGGITQSPKYLFRKEGQNVTLSCEQNLNHDAMYWYRQDPGQGLRLIYYSQIVNDFQKGDIAEGYSVSREKKESFPLTVTSAQKNPTAFYLCASSILGTGGYTFGSGTRLTVV.

The chain uses TRBV7-2 and TRBJ2-1; 7 nucleotides agree with TRBD2. V trimming: 2 bases; J trimming: 6 bases; junction bases outside the gene matches: 13. Germline CDR1 SGHTA, CDR2 FQGNSA. The CDR3 length is 17 residues. The CDR3: CASSLMGTGGRGNEQFF. CDR3 bases: TGTGCCAGCAGCTTAATGGGGACGGGAGGCCGCGGCAATGAGCAGTTCTTC.

The chain links TRBV28 to TRBJ2-7; 9 bases align to TRBD2. The CDR3 is 16 residues long. With 4 bases clipped from V and 2 bases from J, the junction kept 9 bases outside the gene matches. Germline values: CDR1 MDHEN, CDR2 SYDVKM. CDR3 region: CASSSPGGGRAYEQYF. The CDR3 DNA reads TGTGCCAGCAGTTCCCCAGGAGGCGGGAGGGCCTACGAGCAGTACTTC.

This sequence joins TRBV27 and TRBJ1-2; TRBD1 aligns across 7 bases. V shed 6 bases, J shed 0 bases, and the junction held 16 bases outside the gene matches. Germline V CDR1 and CDR2: MNHEY, SMNVEV (reference sequence). The CDR3 is 18 amino acids. The CDR3 protein is CASSQWVGGGFPNYGYTF. The CDR3 DNA reads TGTGCCAGCAGCCAATGGGTAGGAGGGGGCTTCCCTAACTATGGCTACACCTTC.

This clone was seen just once. V usage is TRBV7-6 and J usage is TRBJ1-3; the D gene is possibly TRBD1 (5 bases). Germline V gene lookup returns CDR1 SGHVS and CDR2 FNYEAQ. The CDR3 spans 19 residues. V lost 1 base and J lost 0, with 19 bases in between. CDR3 in amino acids: CASSLVETDMLSSGNTIYF. The CDR3 nucleotides are TGTGCCAGCAGCTTAGTTGAGACAGATATGTTAAGCTCTGGAAACACCATATATTTT.

The V and J genes are TRBV10-3 and TRBJ2-1; 14 nucleotides align to TRBD2. J lost 10 bases, V lost 7 bases, and 15 bases had no gene match. The CDR3 is 17 amino acids. Germline CDR1 reads ENHRY; CDR2 reads SYGVKD. CDR3 loop: CAITMNAGLAGVGEQFF. Here the CDR3 DNA reads TGTGCCATCACCATGAACGCGGGACTAGCGGGGGTAGGGGAGCAGTTCTTC.

The chain carries TRBV19 and TRBJ1-2; a weak D match, TRBD1 (5 bases). The germline V gene encodes CDR1 LNHDA and CDR2 SQIVND (reference sequence). V was shortened by 6 bases and J by 4 bases, with 9 bases between the two germline ends. CDR3 length: 12 residues. CDR3 nucleotides: TGTGCCAGTAGCCCAGGGTCCTATGGCTACACCTTC. Its translation is CASSPGSYGYTF.

The chain employs TRBV2 and TRBJ2-1, with D perhaps TRBD2 (6 bases). From germline, CDR1 is SNHLY and CDR2 FYNNEI. V dropped 2 bases and J dropped 12 bases, with 8 bases sitting between them. CDR3 length: 11 residues. The CDR3 here is CASSESGVQFF. The CDR3 region has the DNA TGTGCCAGCAGTGAATCGGGAGTGCAGTTCTTC.

The CDR3 reads CASSLNRGPTKNIQYF. The CDR3 coding sequence is TGTGCCAGCAGCTTAAACAGGGGACCCACCAAAAACATTCAGTACTTC. The chain is built from TRBV5-6 and TRBJ2-4; TRBD1 aligns across 7 bases. Germline-derived CDR1 and CDR2 are SGHDT and YYEEEE. Germline trimming cut 2 bases from V and 2 bases from J; bases unmatched to any gene: 7. The CDR3 consists of 16 residues.

V is TRBV18 and J is TRBJ2-1; D possibly corresponds to TRBD2 (5 bases). Trimming pared 10 bases from V and 0 bases from J, leaving 16 bases between. The CDR3 extends over 15 amino acids. CDR1 KGHSH and CDR2 LQKENI come from the germline V gene. CDR3: CATSRTLVSYNEQFF. CDR3 bases: TGTGCCACCTCTCGAACACTAGTCTCCTACAATGAGCAGTTCTTC.

CDR3 sequence reads: CASSRDRGYEQYF. The CDR3 DNA reads as TGTGCCAGCTCACGGGACAGGGGGTACGAGCAGTACTTC. The chain employs TRBV18 and TRBJ2-7, with 11 positions matching TRBD1. V gave up 4 bases and J gave up 4 bases; unmatched junction bases: 0. The CDR3 runs to 13 residues. CDR1 is KGHSH and CDR2 is LQKENI in the germline V gene.

The chain employs TRBV9 and TRBJ2-5; a weak D match, TRBD1 (7 bases). Germline V gene sequence: CDR1 SGDLS, CDR2 YYNGEE. With 3 bases removed from V and 8 bases from J, the gap between germline ends came to 23 bases. The CDR3 totals 16 residues. CDR3 protein: CASSARGQGRYDTQYF. The CDR3 region has the DNA TGTGCCAGCAGCGCAAGGGGGCAGGGGAGGTATGATACCCAGTACTTC.